The rows below give T cell receptor beta chains drawn from one sample of a study of vaccination and CD4 T cells after COVID-19. TCRdb re-derived calls from the PCR reads in MiXCR, one entry per CDR3 protein. In the table there are 12,000 or so distinct CDR3 sequences, approximately 79% of which are singletons. For these TCRs, the target antigens are not known. The sequencing input was CD4+ T cells from blood, cultured in vitro. These receptors were taken from a human donor who had recovered from COVID-19. CDR3s include the opening cysteine and the closing phenylalanine or tryptophan. Fields, in order: clone size, D gene, V gene, J gene, CDR3 DNA, CDR3 protein. D genes are given only for firm matches. Some rows mark clone size as missing; the rest say once, few, many or name a class of expanded clone.

size: medium-sized
D: TRBD1
V: TRBV20-1
J: TRBJ2-6
DNA: TGCAGTGCGATTCGGGACAGGGGGTACGGGGCCAACGTCCTGACTTTC
CDR3: CSAIRDRGYGANVLTF

size: NA
D: TRBD1
V: TRBV7-9
J: TRBJ2-5
DNA: TGTGCCAGCAGCTTGACAGGGCCAGAGACCCAGTACTTC
CDR3: CASSLTGPETQYF

size: NA
D: NA
V: TRBV20-1
J: TRBJ1-6
DNA: TGCAGTGCTAGAGGCAGGGGATATGATTCACCCCTCCACTTT
CDR3: CSARGRGYDSPLHF

size: NA
D: NA
V: TRBV12-3/TRBV12-4
J: TRBJ1-2
DNA: TGTGCCAGCAGTTTTAGGACTCCCTTGGTAAGTAGGACCTTC
CDR3: CASSFRTPLVSRTF

size: NA
D: NA
V: TRBV20-1
J: TRBJ2-3
DNA: TGCAGTGCTAGTACGGAGGCGGACTCCCTTACGCAGTATTTT
CDR3: CSASTEADSLTQYF

size: NA
D: TRBD1
V: TRBV20-1
J: TRBJ1-2
DNA: TGCAGACCACAGGGGGCGAATAACTATGGCTACACCTTC
CDR3: CRPQGANNYGYTF

size: NA
D: NA
V: TRBV7-2
J: TRBJ2-2
DNA: TGTGCCAGCAGGAAGGTGGGGCAAATCACCGGGGAGCTGTTTTTT
CDR3: CASRKVGQITGELFF

size: NA
D: NA
V: TRBV20-1
J: TRBJ1-2
DNA: TGCAGTGCTAGAGAAGACCAGTATGGCTACACCTTC
CDR3: CSAREDQYGYTF

size: once
D: TRBD2
V: TRBV15
J: TRBJ2-1
DNA: TGTGCCACCAGCTGGGGGGGGGGAAATGAGCAGTTCTTC
CDR3: CATSWGGGNEQFF

size: NA
D: NA
V: TRBV20-1
J: TRBJ1-2
DNA: TGCAGTGCTCTACGGGGATTCAGGGGAGCTAACTATGGCTACACCTTC
CDR3: CSALRGFRGANYGYTF

size: NA
D: NA
V: TRBV4-3
J: TRBJ2-7
DNA: TGCGCCAGCAGCCAAGCGGGCGCGGGGAGCTACGAGCAGTACTTC
CDR3: CASSQAGAGSYEQYF

size: NA
D: NA
V: TRBV2
J: TRBJ2-7
DNA: TGTGCCAGCAGTGAATGGGGGATCCCCATCGAGCAGTACTTC
CDR3: CASSEWGIPIEQYF

size: NA
D: TRBD2
V: TRBV6-1
J: TRBJ2-3
DNA: TGTGCCAGCTCGAGGCCCCGGTCCCTAGCGGGAGGGCTGAGGAGCACAGATACGCAGTATTTT
CDR3: CASSRPRSLAGGLRSTDTQYF

size: NA
D: NA
V: TRBV6-4
J: TRBJ2-5
DNA: TGTGCCAGCAGCCTACTAGCAGGGGAGACCCAGTACTTC
CDR3: CASSLLAGETQYF

size: NA
D: NA
V: TRBV6-1
J: TRBJ1-5
DNA: TGTGCCAGCAGCCCACCGGCCAGGGGAGGAGATCAGCCCCAGCATTTT
CDR3: CASSPPARGGDQPQHF

size: once
D: NA
V: TRBV4-1
J: TRBJ2-7
DNA: TGCGCCAGCAGCCCCGGTGGACGCCCGTCCTACGAGCAGTACTTC
CDR3: CASSPGGRPSYEQYF

size: NA
D: NA
V: TRBV2
J: TRBJ1-2
DNA: TGTGCCAGCAGTGAGACAGATCGATATGGCTACACCTTC
CDR3: CASSETDRYGYTF

size: NA
D: TRBD1
V: TRBV6-2/TRBV6-3
J: TRBJ2-5
DNA: TGTGCCAGCCAACCAGGGGGTGCAGAGACCCAGTACTTC
CDR3: CASQPGGAETQYF

size: NA
D: NA
V: TRBV5-1
J: TRBJ1-3
DNA: TGCGCCAGCAGCTTGGTTGTCGGCGACACCATATATTTT
CDR3: CASSLVVGDTIYF

size: once
D: NA
V: TRBV19
J: TRBJ1-5
DNA: TGTGCCAGTAGTATACTTACTAGCCAGGGGATACAGCCCCAGCATTTT
CDR3: CASSILTSQGIQPQHF

size: few
D: NA
V: TRBV25-1
J: TRBJ1-6
DNA: TGTGCCAGCAGTCCCCCCGGAGGGGGGTGGGGTAATTCACCCCTCCACTTT
CDR3: CASSPPGGGWGNSPLHF

size: NA
D: NA
V: TRBV20-1
J: TRBJ2-1
DNA: TGCAGTGAGGTGGCAGGGGACCACCTCTACAATGAGCAGTTCTTC
CDR3: CSEVAGDHLYNEQFF

size: NA
D: NA
V: TRBV27
J: TRBJ2-2
DNA: TGTGCCAGCACCCCTCAAGCATTCGGGGAGCTGTTTTTT
CDR3: CASTPQAFGELFF

size: NA
D: TRBD2
V: TRBV11-3
J: TRBJ2-5
DNA: TGTGCCAGCAGCCAAGGAGGACTAGCGGCACCGCTGGGAGAGACCCAGTACTTC
CDR3: CASSQGGLAAPLGETQYF

size: few
D: NA
V: TRBV11-2
J: TRBJ2-7
DNA: TGTGCCAGCAGCTCATTATGGGGGCCCACCTACGAGCAGTACTTC
CDR3: CASSSLWGPTYEQYF

size: once
D: NA
V: TRBV6-4
J: TRBJ1-2
DNA: TGCAATAGGGAGCCTGGATATGGCTACACCTTC
CDR3: CNREPGYGYTF

size: NA
D: TRBD1
V: TRBV28
J: TRBJ2-5
DNA: TGTGCCAGCAGTGCCCTTACAGGGGTCAGGACCCAGTACTTC
CDR3: CASSALTGVRTQYF

size: NA
D: NA
V: TRBV20-1
J: TRBJ1-1
DNA: TGCAGTGCTAGGTTCACTGAAGCTTTCTTT
CDR3: CSARFTEAFF

size: NA
D: NA
V: TRBV20-1
J: TRBJ2-1
DNA: TGCAGTGCTGGGCCCACGGGCTACAATGAGCAGTTCTTC
CDR3: CSAGPTGYNEQFF

size: NA
D: NA
V: TRBV28
J: TRBJ1-2
DNA: TGTGCCAGCAGTTTACGGCCACGGCTGCAGTCGAGAGGCTACACCTTC
CDR3: CASSLRPRLQSRGYTF

size: once
D: NA
V: TRBV19
J: TRBJ1-5
DNA: TGTGCCAGTAGTATAGTCACAGGGACGCAGCCCCAGCATTTT
CDR3: CASSIVTGTQPQHF

size: once
D: TRBD2
V: TRBV7-2
J: TRBJ2-5
DNA: TGTGCCAGCAGCTTAACCCTAGCGGGACCTCAACGGGAGGCCCAGTACTTC
CDR3: CASSLTLAGPQREAQYF

size: NA
D: NA
V: TRBV20-1
J: TRBJ1-3
DNA: TGCAGTGCCCGGTCACCGACTGGAAACACCATATATTTT
CDR3: CSARSPTGNTIYF

size: NA
D: TRBD1
V: TRBV28
J: TRBJ1-5
DNA: TGTGCCAGCAGCCGGGACAGATCCAATCAGCCCCAGCATTTT
CDR3: CASSRDRSNQPQHF

size: NA
D: NA
V: TRBV6-2/TRBV6-3
J: TRBJ2-3
DNA: TGTGCCAGCAGTTACCTCGGACCTTTAGATACGCAGTATTTT
CDR3: CASSYLGPLDTQYF

size: NA
D: NA
V: TRBV27
J: TRBJ1-5
DNA: TGTGCCAGCAGTTTATACGGGCACAGCCAGCCCCAGCATTTT
CDR3: CASSLYGHSQPQHF

size: few
D: NA
V: TRBV28
J: TRBJ2-7
DNA: TGTGCCAGCAGTTTGCTGCCCTACGAGCAGTACTTC
CDR3: CASSLLPYEQYF

size: NA
D: NA
V: TRBV20-1
J: TRBJ2-1
DNA: TGCAGTGCTAGAGCCTTGGGGGTCCGCTCCTACAATGAGCAGTTCTTC
CDR3: CSARALGVRSYNEQFF

size: NA
D: TRBD1
V: TRBV27
J: TRBJ1-4
DNA: TGTGCCAGCAGCCCTGGACAGGGCGGCGAAAAACTGTTTTTT
CDR3: CASSPGQGGEKLFF

size: few
D: NA
V: TRBV20-1
J: TRBJ2-5
DNA: TGCAGTGCTAGAGCGCAGTTAGGAGAGACCCAGTACTTC
CDR3: CSARAQLGETQYF

size: NA
D: NA
V: TRBV6-1
J: TRBJ2-7
DNA: TGTGCCAGCAGTGAATTCGGGCCAACGGCGTACGAGCAGTACTTC
CDR3: CASSEFGPTAYEQYF

size: NA
D: TRBD1
V: TRBV7-9
J: TRBJ1-3
DNA: TGTGCCAGCAGAGCGGAACGGGACAGGGGGCCAAGGGTCTCTGGAAACACCATATATTTT
CDR3: CASRAERDRGPRVSGNTIYF

size: NA
D: NA
V: TRBV20-1
J: TRBJ1-6
DNA: TGCAGTGCCGTTAGAGATAGGATCTCGTCATATAATTCACCCCTCCACTTT
CDR3: CSAVRDRISSYNSPLHF

size: NA
D: NA
V: TRBV7-2
J: TRBJ2-2
DNA: TGTGCCAGCAGCCCCCAGGCGAACACCGGGGAGCTGTTTTTT
CDR3: CASSPQANTGELFF

size: once
D: NA
V: TRBV6-1
J: TRBJ2-5
DNA: TGTGCCAGCAGTGATGGAGGGAGGGAGACCCAGTACTTC
CDR3: CASSDGGRETQYF

size: NA
D: TRBD2
V: TRBV28
J: TRBJ2-5
DNA: TGTGCCAGCAGCCCGAGACTAGCGGCGAGCCGACGTGGGAAAGAGACCCAGTACTTC
CDR3: CASSPRLAASRRGKETQYF

size: NA
D: NA
V: TRBV4-2
J: TRBJ1-2
DNA: TGTGCCAGCAGCCAAGAACGGAAGGGGGACGGGGGTTCTTTTGATGGCTACACCTTC
CDR3: CASSQERKGDGGSFDGYTF

size: few
D: NA
V: TRBV6-1
J: TRBJ2-3
DNA: TGTGCCAGCAGTCGGCCAGATACGCAGTATTTT
CDR3: CASSRPDTQYF

size: NA
D: NA
V: TRBV20-1
J: TRBJ2-7
DNA: TGCAGTGCTAGACGGGACGCAACCTACGAGCAGTACTTC
CDR3: CSARRDATYEQYF

size: NA
D: TRBD1
V: TRBV19
J: TRBJ2-7
DNA: TGTGCCAGTAGCCGACAGGGTACCTACGAGCAGTACTTC
CDR3: CASSRQGTYEQYF

size: NA
D: NA
V: TRBV2
J: TRBJ1-1
DNA: TGTGCCAGCAGTTTGGACTGGAACACTGAAGCTTTCTTT
CDR3: CASSLDWNTEAFF

size: NA
D: TRBD1
V: TRBV12-3/TRBV12-4
J: TRBJ1-2
DNA: TGTGCCAGCAGTTTAGACAGGGGCAAATATGGCTACACCTTC
CDR3: CASSLDRGKYGYTF

size: NA
D: NA
V: TRBV6-1
J: TRBJ1-6
DNA: TGTGCCAGCAGTGCCCGGGAAAGTAATTCACCCCTCCACTTT
CDR3: CASSARESNSPLHF

size: NA
D: TRBD2
V: TRBV19
J: TRBJ2-5
DNA: TGTGCCAGTAGTAAACCGGGACTAGCGGGACTTAGGGAGACCCAGTACTTC
CDR3: CASSKPGLAGLRETQYF

size: NA
D: NA
V: TRBV20-1
J: TRBJ1-5
DNA: TGCAGTGCTAGAGACGTGGCCTCGGGAAAGCCCCAGCATTTT
CDR3: CSARDVASGKPQHF

size: once
D: NA
V: TRBV10-3
J: TRBJ1-5
DNA: TGTGCCATCAGTGAGTCGGAGGCAGGGGCTAATAATCAGCCCCAGCATTTT
CDR3: CAISESEAGANNQPQHF

size: medium-sized
D: NA
V: TRBV19
J: TRBJ1-2
DNA: TGTGCCAGTAGTATCCCTCGGCAGGGAATGCGAGGCTACACCTTC
CDR3: CASSIPRQGMRGYTF

size: NA
D: TRBD2
V: TRBV6-2/TRBV6-3
J: TRBJ2-7
DNA: TGTGCCAGCAGTTATCCCCTCGGCGGGAGTCTTTCCTACGAGCAGTACTTC
CDR3: CASSYPLGGSLSYEQYF

size: NA
D: NA
V: TRBV21-1
J: TRBJ2-5
DNA: TGTGCCAGCAGCAACTTAGAGGGACTAGCGGGAGTCGTAGGGGAGACCCAGTACTTC
CDR3: CASSNLEGLAGVVGETQYF

size: NA
D: TRBD2
V: TRBV7-2
J: TRBJ2-7
DNA: TGTGCCAGCAGCTTAGCTATCCAGCGGGGGTCCTACGAGCAGTACTTC
CDR3: CASSLAIQRGSYEQYF